The sequence of this TCR beta chain was determined in a study of T cells after yellow fever vaccination. This clonotype was seen only a few times. Its antigen remains unknown. V dropped 4 bases and J dropped 5 bases, with 11 bases sitting between them. The CDR3 runs 12 residues. Germline V gene data show CDR1 as GTSNPN and CDR2 as SVGIG (reference sequence). TCRdb ran MiXCR on the 5' RACE reads and lists one entry per CDR3 protein. The sample contains around 610,000 distinct CDR3 sequences, approximately 13% of which appear only once. Overall study results and limits: Reappearance after the booster was observed for most primary-vaccination clones (around 96% CD4, about 90% CD8). Abundant clonotypes from the bulk population could contaminate FACS-sorted repertoires.

The V call is TRBV30, the J call TRBJ1-2; no firm D call. This clonotype was sampled from a man younger than 45 who received the YFV17D yellow fever vaccine. Sequences were derived from PBMCs, sampled on the day of the yellow fever booster vaccination. CDR3 coding DNA: TGTGCCTGGACTCACGGCGGGTATGGCTACACCTTC. It translates to CAWTHGGYGYTF.